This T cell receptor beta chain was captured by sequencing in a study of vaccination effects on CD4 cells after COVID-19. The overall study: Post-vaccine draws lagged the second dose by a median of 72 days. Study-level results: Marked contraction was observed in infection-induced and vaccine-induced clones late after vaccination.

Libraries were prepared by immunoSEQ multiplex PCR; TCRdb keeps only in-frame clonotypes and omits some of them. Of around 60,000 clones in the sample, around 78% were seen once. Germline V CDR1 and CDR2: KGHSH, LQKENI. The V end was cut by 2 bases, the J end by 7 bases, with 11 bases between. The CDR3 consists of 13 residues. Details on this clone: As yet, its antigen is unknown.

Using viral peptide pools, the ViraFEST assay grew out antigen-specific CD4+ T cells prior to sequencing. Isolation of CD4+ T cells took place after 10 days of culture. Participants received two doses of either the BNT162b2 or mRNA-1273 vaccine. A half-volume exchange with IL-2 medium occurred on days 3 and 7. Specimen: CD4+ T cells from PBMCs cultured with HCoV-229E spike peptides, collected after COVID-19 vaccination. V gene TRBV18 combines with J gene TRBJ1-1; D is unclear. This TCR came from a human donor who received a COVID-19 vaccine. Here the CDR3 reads CASSPRQGLEAFF. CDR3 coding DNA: TGTGCCAGCTCACCAAGGCAAGGCCTTGAAGCTTTCTTT.